This TCR beta chain was found in a study of T cell repertoires in cytomegalovirus infection. Study details: Indications came from public TCR beta signatures; they pointed to CMV infection and to a matching HLA type.

Comments on this clonotype: The antigen is undetermined.

Study-wide results and limits: HLA-C-restricted CMV-specific TCR beta clonotypes were dominant in the ex vivo response.

In TCRdb, the reads were re-called with MiXCR into one record per CDR3 protein. The repertoire has about 52,000 distinct CDR3 sequences, roughly a fifth of them found once; the top ten carry around 80%. After removal of 8 bases from V and 5 bases from J, the junction contained 7 bases not matched to a gene. The CDR3 runs to 14 residues. Germline lookup yields CDR1 MNHNY and CDR2 SVGAGI (reference sequence). This sequence was found in a human donor in good health (CMV status not recorded). Some clones in this sample may be carry-over from other donors' samples. V usage is TRBV6-6 and J usage is TRBJ2-3; 10 bases map to TRBD2. This specimen was CD8+ T cells from cultured PBMCs, taken from culture after CMV antigen stimulation. CDR3 loop: CASGLAGAKDTQYF. The CDR3 region has the DNA TGTGCCAGCGGTCTAGCGGGGGCGAAAGATACGCAGTATTTT.